The rows below give T cell receptor beta chains drawn from one sample of a study of CD8 T cells in Susac syndrome. TCRdb recomputed calls from the immunoSEQ multiplex PCR reads with MiXCR, one row per CDR3 protein. The sample consists of around 120,000 distinct CDR3 sequences, about 94% of them appearing once. The sequenced sample was CD4+ T cells from PBMCs. Source of these receptors: a human donor with multiple sclerosis. Both conserved end residues are part of each CDR3. Each record gives: clone size, D gene, CDR3 length, J gene, V gene, CDR3 DNA, CDR3 protein. D genes are given only for firm matches. For some rows the clone size is stated as once, few or many, or as a class when expanded; others skip it.

.,TRBD1,15,TRBJ2-7,TRBV5-1,TGCGCCAGCAGCTTATCGACAGGGAGATCCTACGAGCAGTACTTC,CASSLSTGRSYEQYF
.,.,13,TRBJ1-1,TRBV15,TGTGCCACCAGCAGAGATTATGAGGGGGAGCCTTTCTTT,CATSRDYEGEPFF
once,.,13,TRBJ1-2,TRBV19,TGTGCCAGTAGTAGAGGCAGGGAGCATGGCTACACCTTC,CASSRGREHGYTF
.,.,12,TRBJ2-1,TRBV20-1,TGCAGTGCTAGAGATCGAGGGGACGAGCAGTTCTTC,CSARDRGDEQFF
.,TRBD1,15,TRBJ2-5,TRBV19,TGTGCCAGTAGTGTACAGGGGAGAGGAGGAGAGACCCAGTACTTC,CASSVQGRGGETQYF
.,TRBD1,16,TRBJ1-5,TRBV19,TGTGCCAGTAGTACCGAGGGCCAGGGGGTAAGGCAGCCCCAGCATTTT,CASSTEGQGVRQPQHF
.,.,14,TRBJ1-3,TRBV6-5,TGTGCCAGCACTTCGGGGGGCTCTGGAAACACCATATATTTT,CASTSGGSGNTIYF
.,TRBD2,15,TRBJ2-7,TRBV7-9,TGTGCCAGCAGCCCCCGAGGGACTAGCGGGGACGAGCAGTACTTC,CASSPRGTSGDEQYF
.,TRBD1,14,TRBJ2-2,TRBV7-9,TGTGCCAGCAGCCGGGACAGGAACACCGGGGAGCTGTTTTTT,CASSRDRNTGELFF
.,.,14,TRBJ1-1,TRBV7-9,TGTGCCAGCAGCTTCGGGGAGTATAACACTGAAGCTTTCTTT,CASSFGEYNTEAFF